This TCR beta chain is drawn from a study of CD4 T cells in relation to SARS-CoV-2 and coronaviruses. This clone was seen more than once but under ten times. What it binds is unknown. Assay: immunoSEQ multiplex PCR; the TCRdb copy retains only in-frame clones and omits some. The table records about 17,000 clones, 70% to 80% of them present only once. Unexposed donor CD4+ T cells date from 2011-2018, before the COVID-19 pandemic. CD4+ T cells were isolated from the cells after 10 days of culture. Germline V lookup: CDR1 SNHLY, CDR2 FYNNEI. The CDR3 has 12 amino acids. The V end was cut by 9 bases, the J end by 5 bases, with 13 bases between. The study, taken as a whole, reports: In roughly 65% of donors, memory CD4+ clonotypes crossrecognized SARS-CoV-2 and at least one common cold coronavirus spike.

Sequencing input: CD4+ T cells from PBMCs, cultured in vitro. The chain employs TRBV2 and TRBJ1-1, with unresolved D. This sequence was found in a human donor in good health. The CDR3 DNA reads TGTGCCAGAAGGCTGGTCGGGACTGAAGCTTTCTTT. Its protein product is CARRLVGTEAFF.